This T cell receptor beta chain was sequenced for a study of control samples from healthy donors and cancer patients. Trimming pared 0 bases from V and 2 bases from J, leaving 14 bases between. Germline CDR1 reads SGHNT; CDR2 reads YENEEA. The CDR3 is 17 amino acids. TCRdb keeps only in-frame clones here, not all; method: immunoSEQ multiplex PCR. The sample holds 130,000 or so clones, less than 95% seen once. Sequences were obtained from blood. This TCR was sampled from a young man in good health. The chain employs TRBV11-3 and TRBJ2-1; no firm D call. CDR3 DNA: TGTGCCAGCAGCTTAGATCGGGTGGGCCAAACCTACAATGAGCAGTTCTTC. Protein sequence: CASSLDRVGQTYNEQFF.